Detailed here is one T cell receptor (beta chain). Its antigen is still unknown. The data belong to a study of PD-1 blockade in classical Hodgkin lymphoma. All the patients suffered relapse after autologous stem cell transplantation, and brentuximab vedotin exposure differed. The germline V gene has CDR1 SGHTA and CDR2 FQGNSA. The CDR3 loop spans 14 amino acids. The V and J ends lost 4 bases and 2 bases respectively, with 12 bases between them. General study findings and limits: For complete responders, baseline diversity was comparable to that of newly diagnosed patients. Diminished baseline TCR diversity has been reported in newly diagnosed patients relative to healthy donors.

Measured with immunoSEQ multiplex PCR; TCRdb has only the in-frame clones, and not every one. The sample gives roughly 56,000 clones, roughly 91% of which show up once; roughly 5% is in the top ten. Sample: peripheral blood mononuclear cells (PBMCs), taken before the second cycle of nivolumab. The chain carries TRBV7-2 and TRBJ2-7; a possible D gene is TRBD1 (6 bases). The sequence came from a human donor with classical Hodgkin lymphoma. CDR3 amino acids: CASSSAQGPYEQYF. The CDR3 nucleotides are TGTGCCAGCAGCTCTGCCCAGGGGCCCTACGAGCAGTACTTC.